This T cell receptor (beta chain) originates from a study of blood T cell repertoires in COVID-19. The CDR3 is 16 residues long. Germline V gene lookup returns CDR1 MNHEY and CDR2 SMNVEV (reference sequence). Germline trimming cut 6 bases from V and 3 bases from J; bases unmatched to any gene: 10. Method: immunoSEQ multiplex PCR; TCRdb's copy keeps in-frame clones and lacks some. The repertoire holds about 81,000 clones, with approximately 71% as singletons. Sample: peripheral blood. This chain connects TRBV27 to TRBJ1-1; 10 bases match TRBD1. The TCR was taken from a woman in her forties or fifties with acute or convalescent COVID-19. CDR3: CASSLASGTGDTEAFF. The CDR3 bases are TGTGCCAGCAGCTTAGCGAGTGGGACAGGGGACACTGAAGCTTTCTTT.